This entry lists 32 T cell receptor beta chains sequenced from one sample in a study of shared clonotypes between healthy human individuals. TCRdb's copy holds only in-frame clones and misses some; the assay was immunoSEQ multiplex PCR. The sample yields about a million clones, about 80% seen once. Sample: memory CD4+ T cells from PBMCs. The subset: CD45RA-negative fraction. Source of these receptors: a man between 18 and 29 years old in good health. Some clones in this sample may be carry-over from other donors' samples.

The J gene is TRBJ2-5, the V gene TRBV2, with D possibly TRBD1 on 5 matching bases. Germline CDR1 and CDR2: SNHLY and FYNNEI. The V end lost 7 bases, the J end lost 7 bases, and 16 bases lay between the germline ends. The CDR3 length is 13 residues. DNA of the CDR3: TGTGCCAGCAAAGGTTCGGACCAGGGGACCCAGTACTTC. Translated, it gives CASKGSDQGTQYF.

The V call is TRBV6-1, the J call TRBJ1-2; D gene unclear. The germline gives CDR1 MNHNS, CDR2 SASEGT. This CDR3 is built from 14 residues. Trimming left V 2 bases short and J 4 bases short, with 11 bases between. The CDR3 region has the DNA TGTGCCAGCAGTGAACGGTACACCACCTATGGCTACACCTTC. Translation: CASSERYTTYGYTF.

The sample holds one count of this clone. In nucleotides, the CDR3 is TGTGCCAGCAGCGAAGAAGGGTCCCGCGGAGACCTTTTCTACGAGCAGTACTTC. This sequence encodes CASSEEGSRGDLFYEQYF. This chain joins TRBV7-2 and TRBJ2-7; D remains unclear. V was clipped by 5 bases and J by 3 bases, with 26 bases between them. Germline loops: CDR1 SGHTA, CDR2 FQGNSA. CDR3 length equals 18 residues.

This clone occurred once. The chain employs TRBV2 and TRBJ2-5, with 10 bases lining up with TRBD1. Germline CDR1 and CDR2: SNHLY and FYNNEI. The length of the CDR3 is 15 residues. The junction had 12 bases not matched to a gene; V was cut back by 3 bases and J by 11 bases. Written as DNA, the CDR3 is TGTGCCAGCAGTGACCGGACAGGGGGGATAGGAGAGCAGTACTTC. This sequence encodes CASSDRTGGIGEQYF.

The table lists this clone with a count of one. V gene TRBV18 combines with J gene TRBJ2-7, with D possibly TRBD2 on 6 matching bases. CDR3 size: 13 residues. Germline V gene data show CDR1 as KGHSH and CDR2 as LQKENI. The V end lost 6 bases, the J end lost 3 bases, and 12 bases lay between the germline ends. CDR3: CASSRDDNYEQYF. For the CDR3, the DNA is TGTGCCAGCTCGCGGGACGACAACTACGAGCAGTACTTC. The full variable domain, in which reference TRBV18 and TRBJ2-7 provide the parts outside the CDR3, is NAGVMQNPRHLVRRRGQEARLRCSPMKGHSHVYWYRQLPEEGLKFMVYLQKENIIDESGMPKERFSAEFPKEGPSILRIQQVVRGDSAAYFCASSRDDNYEQYFGPGTRLTVT.

This clone was detected only a few times. This chain uses TRBV5-4 with TRBJ1-1, with D possibly TRBD1 on 5 matching bases. In germline, CDR1 is SGHNT, CDR2 YYREEE (reference sequence). Trimming removed 4 bases at V and 1 base at J, with 8 bases between. The CDR3 has 13 residues. CDR3 sequence (DNA): TGTGCCAGCAGCATCGACAGGAACACTGAAGCTTTCTTT. The encoded protein is CASSIDRNTEAFF.

As for this clone: The same CDR3 arises from other DNA sequences in this sample as well. The V gene is TRBV9, the J gene TRBJ1-1; D gene ambiguous. Trimming pared 1 base from V and 1 base from J, leaving 5 bases between. Germline CDR1 is SGDLS and CDR2 is YYNGEE. The CDR3 extends over 13 amino acids. This CDR3 reads CASSVQGNTEAFF. CDR3 sequence (DNA): TGTGCCAGCAGCGTACAAGGGAACACTGAAGCTTTCTTT.

The J gene is TRBJ2-7, the V gene TRBV2; 8 bases agree with TRBD1. Germline-derived CDR1 and CDR2 are SNHLY and FYNNEI. Unmatched junction bases numbered 13, after V lost 6 bases and J lost 0 bases. The CDR3 length is 17 residues. The CDR3 bases are TGTGCCAGCAGCTATACACGGGACAGGCAGGGCTCCTACGAGCAGTACTTC. It specifies CASSYTRDRQGSYEQYF.

About this clone itself: The same CDR3 can be traced to other DNA sequences in this sample. The V gene is TRBV7-9, the J gene TRBJ2-2; D gene unclear. The V gene lost 0 bases and the J gene lost 5 bases, with 4 bases spanning the gap. The germline V gene encodes CDR1 SEHNR and CDR2 FQNEAQ (reference sequence). The CDR3 has 13 residues. The CDR3 region has the DNA TGTGCCAGCAGCTTAGCGAGAACCGGGGAGCTGTTTTTT. It translates to CASSLARTGELFF.

This clone turned up a few times. V and J are TRBV11-1 and TRBJ2-3; D is perhaps TRBD1 or TRBD2 (5 bases each). The germline CDR1 and CDR2 sequences are SGHAT and FQDESV (reference sequence). The CDR3 runs to 16 residues. V lost 5 bases and J lost 6, with 21 bases in between. The DNA for the CDR3 is TGTGCCAGCAGCCCCTACAAGGGACGCCCAGGCGATACGCAGTATTTT. This sequence encodes CASSPYKGRPGDTQYF. The whole variable domain, remainder taken from reference TRBV11-1 and TRBJ2-3, is EAEVAQSPRYKITEKSQAVAFWCDPISGHATLYWYRQILGQGPELLVQFQDESVVDDSQLPKDRFSAERLKGVDSTLKIQPAELGDSAMYLCASSPYKGRPGDTQYFGPGTRLTVL.

This clone was observed a handful of times. J is TRBJ1-5 and V is TRBV18; 7 bases are shared with TRBD1. The CDR3 spans 16 residues. The trim removed 5 bases at V and 3 bases at J, leaving 10 bases unmatched. Germline CDR1 and CDR2: KGHSH and LQKENI. The CDR3 loop reads CASSSQQGRDNQPQHF. Here the CDR3 DNA reads TGTGCCAGCTCATCACAACAGGGGAGGGACAATCAGCCCCAGCATTTT.

The rearrangement links TRBV5-1 to TRBJ2-1; TRBD2 agrees at 16 bases. Losses at the gene ends were 3 bases for V and 6 bases for J; bases not matched to a gene: 6. The germline gives CDR1 SGHRS, CDR2 YFSETQ. This CDR3 spans 17 amino acids. The CDR3 sequence is CASSYGTSGRAPNEQFF. In DNA form, the CDR3 reads TGCGCCAGCAGCTATGGGACTAGCGGGAGGGCGCCCAATGAGCAGTTCTTC. Full variable domain (missing parts from reference TRBV5-1 and TRBJ2-1): KAGVTQTPRYLIKTRGQQVTLSCSPISGHRSVSWYQQTPGQGLQFLFEYFSETQRNKGNFPGRFSGRQFSNSRSEMNVSTLELGDSALYLCASSYGTSGRAPNEQFFGPGTRLTVL.

This chain links TRBV30 with TRBJ1-4; TRBD1 might be the D (5 bases). CDR1 GTSNPN and CDR2 SVGIG come from the germline V gene (reference sequence). The length of the CDR3 is 15 residues. V was cut by 2 bases and J by 8 bases, with 18 bases left in between. The DNA of the CDR3 is TGTGCCTGGAGTATCACGGGGGGGATGCAAGAAAAACTGTTTTTT. Amino acids: CAWSITGGMQEKLFF.

The chain employs TRBV5-4 and TRBJ2-4, with unresolved D. With 0 bases removed from V and 5 bases from J, the gap between germline ends came to 9 bases. Germline CDR1 reads SGHNT; CDR2 reads YYREEE (reference sequence). The CDR3 totals 14 residues. CDR3 nucleotides: TGTGCCAGCAGCTTGGCCACGACCGAAAACATTCAGTACTTC. It codes for CASSLATTENIQYF.

The rearrangement uses TRBV9 and TRBJ2-7, with D perhaps matching TRBD2 (5 bases). V dropped 3 bases and J dropped 5 bases, with 15 bases sitting between them. The CDR3 covers 14 residues. CDR1 and CDR2 from the germline V gene are SGDLS and YYNGEE. CDR3 sequence: CASSATTIGDEQYF. CDR3 DNA sequence: TGTGCCAGCAGCGCAACCACAATCGGGGACGAGCAGTACTTC.

This clone was detected only a few times. The rearrangement joins TRBV7-9 to TRBJ2-7; the match to TRBD1 covers 7 bases. The V segment lost 5 bases and the J segment 2 bases; nucleotides outside the gene matches: 15. CDR1 and CDR2 from the germline V gene are SEHNR and FQNEAQ (reference sequence). This CDR3 region has 17 residues. DNA for the CDR3: TGTGCCAGCAGCCCTAGAAGTGGGGCAGGGGGTACCTACGAGCAGTACTTC. Translation gives CASSPRSGAGGTYEQYF.

Points on this clone: Additional DNA sequences in this sample encode the identical CDR3. This chain links TRBV18 with TRBJ2-7, with TRBD1 matching over 10 bases. Trimming took 0 bases from V and 2 from J; bases not matched to a gene: 1. Germline lookup yields CDR1 KGHSH and CDR2 LQKENI. CDR3 length: 15 residues. CDR3 loop: CASSPPGQGTYEQYF. CDR3 DNA: TGTGCCAGCTCACCACCGGGACAGGGGACCTACGAGCAGTACTTC.

This clone is a singleton in its sample. The gene calls are TRBV9 and TRBJ1-4, with D uncertain. The CDR3 spans 15 residues. Germline V gives CDR1 SGDLS, CDR2 YYNGEE. V was trimmed by 4 bases and J by 3 bases, leaving 13 bases between them. CDR3 coding DNA: TGTGCCAGCAGCCCCTTGGGCGCGGCTAATGAAAAACTGTTTTTT. It codes for CASSPLGAANEKLFF.

CDR3 residues: CASSLKDTQYF. The CDR3 DNA follows: TGTGCCAGCAGTTTGAAAGATACGCAGTATTTT. The chain is built from TRBV28 and TRBJ2-3; the D is unclear. Germline assignment: CDR1 MDHEN and CDR2 SYDVKM. The CDR3 consists of 11 residues. Deletions cut 3 bases from V and 5 bases from J, with 3 bases between.

This rearrangement joins TRBV4-1 to TRBJ1-1; unclear D gene. Germline CDR1 MGHRA, CDR2 YSYEKL. Trimming pared 0 bases from V and 4 bases from J, leaving 9 bases between. The CDR3 consists of 14 residues. This CDR3 is CASSQDASFTEAFF. The CDR3 DNA follows: TGCGCCAGCAGCCAAGACGCATCGTTCACTGAAGCTTTCTTT.

This chain links TRBV30 with TRBJ1-6; D gene unclear. Trimming pared 1 base from V and 5 bases from J, leaving 6 bases between. Germline loops: CDR1 GTSNPN, CDR2 SVGIG (reference sequence). This CDR3 comprises 13 residues. The CDR3 loop reads CAWSGSHNSPLHF. CDR3 DNA sequence: TGTGCCTGGAGTGGGAGCCATAATTCACCCCTCCACTTT.

About this clone: Here the CDR3 omits its conserved ending phenylalanine or tryptophan, so a read error is the likely source. This chain connects TRBV30 to TRBJ1-2; D is undetermined. Trimming pared 2 bases from V and 2 bases from J, leaving 9 bases between. Germline-derived CDR1 and CDR2 are GTSNPN and SVGIG (reference sequence). The CDR3 is 13 residues long. The CDR3 protein is CAWSIGRNYGYTL. For the CDR3, the DNA is TGTGCCTGGAGTATTGGACGGAACTATGGCTACACCCTC.

V and J are TRBV6-1 and TRBJ1-5; 8 nucleotides agree with TRBD1. The length of the CDR3 is 15 residues. The V and J ends lost 4 bases and 2 bases, in that order; junction bases with no gene match: 4. Germline assignment: CDR1 MNHNS and CDR2 SASEGT. CDR3 residues: CASSVTGDGNQPQHF. The CDR3 DNA follows: TGTGCCAGCAGTGTGACAGGGGATGGCAATCAGCCCCAGCATTTT.

This clone turned up a few times. This chain connects TRBV5-1 to TRBJ1-1; 9 positions agree with TRBD1. The V and J ends lost 3 bases and 2 bases, in that order; junction bases with no gene match: 11. The CDR3 totals 17 residues. Germline assignment: CDR1 SGHRS and CDR2 YFSETQ. CDR3 in DNA: TGCGCCAGCAGCTCACAGGGGGCCCGAAGACTTAACACTGAAGCTTTCTTT. Amino acids: CASSSQGARRLNTEAFF.

The chain is built from TRBV28 and TRBJ1-4, with 8 bases lining up with TRBD1. CDR3 length equals 15 residues. The V gene end was trimmed by 7 bases and the J gene end by 2 bases; junction bases not matched to a gene: 6. Germline loops: CDR1 MDHEN, CDR2 SYDVKM. The CDR3 is CASTPGGATNEKLFF. In DNA, the CDR3 is TGTGCCAGCACCCCAGGGGGCGCGACTAATGAAAAACTGTTTTTT.

With respect to this clone: Other DNA sequences in the sample encode the same CDR3. The chain links TRBV5-1 to TRBJ2-3, with D possibly TRBD2 on 6 matching bases. CDR3 length: 13 amino acids. Germline V gene sequence: CDR1 SGHRS, CDR2 YFSETQ. V lost 2 bases, J lost 2 bases, and 6 bases lay in between. CDR3 DNA sequence: TGCGCCAGCAGCTTACTAGCCACAGATACGCAGTATTTT. Protein product: CASSLLATDTQYF.

The chain is built from TRBV27 and TRBJ1-2, with a tentative D call TRBD1 (6 bases). Looked up from germline, CDR1 is MNHEY and CDR2 is SMNVEV (reference sequence). V lost 7 bases and J lost 7, with 19 bases in between. The CDR3 covers 14 residues. Here the CDR3 reads CASNPYRAGGGYTF. CDR3 DNA: TGTGCCAGCAACCCCTACAGGGCGGGGGGTGGCTACACCTTC.

This chain uses TRBV7-3 with TRBJ2-1, with 7 bases that match TRBD1. With 10 bases clipped from V and 5 bases from J, the junction kept 8 bases outside the gene matches. The CDR3 runs to 13 residues. Germline lookup yields CDR1 SGHTA and CDR2 FQGTGA. The CDR3 here is CATPGQGDNEQFF. CDR3 nucleotide sequence: TGTGCCACCCCGGGGCAGGGGGACAATGAGCAGTTCTTC.

The chain combines TRBV7-9 with TRBJ2-5; 9 bases align to TRBD2. CDR3 length: 16 amino acids. V shed 7 bases, J shed 4 bases, and the junction held 13 bases outside the gene matches. Per germline, CDR1 SEHNR and CDR2 FQNEAQ (reference sequence). CDR3: CASTLFSGSGGETQYF. CDR3 DNA: TGTGCCAGCACCCTCTTTAGCGGGAGCGGGGGAGAGACCCAGTACTTC. Full variable domain (outside the CDR3, taken from reference TRBV7-9 and TRBJ2-5): DTGVSQNPRHKITKRGQNVTFRCDPISEHNRLYWYRQTLGQGPEFLTYFQNEAQLEKSRLLSDRFSAERPKGSFSTLEIQRTEQGDSAMYLCASTLFSGSGGETQYFGPGTRLLVL.

V gene TRBV6-6 combines with J gene TRBJ2-3, with 9 bases fitting TRBD2. The CDR3 totals 13 residues. The J segment lost 4 bases and the V segment lost 10 bases, leaving 6 bases of the junction unmatched. Germline loops: CDR1 MNHNY, CDR2 SVGAGI (reference sequence). The CDR3 nucleotides read TGTGCCACCCGGCTAGCGGGATCAGATACGCAGTATTTT. Its translation is CATRLAGSDTQYF.

This rearrangement joins TRBV10-3 to TRBJ1-3; the match to TRBD1 covers 7 bases. Germline CDR1 ENHRY, CDR2 SYGVKD. CDR3 length: 13 amino acids. Unmatched junction bases numbered 2, after V lost 5 bases and J lost 4 bases. The DNA for the CDR3 is TGTGCCATCAGTAGGACAGGAGGAAACACCATATATTTT. This translates into CAISRTGGNTIYF.

The chain joins TRBV5-1 to TRBJ1-4, with 7 bases aligning to TRBD1. J gave up 5 bases and V 4 bases, and 5 bases lay outside the gene matches. Germline V lookup: CDR1 SGHRS, CDR2 YFSETQ. The length of the CDR3 is 14 residues. The CDR3 nucleotides read TGCGCCAGCAGCCCAGGGGGTAGCAATGAAAAACTGTTTTTT. The encoded protein is CASSPGGSNEKLFF.